This TCR beta chain was observed in a study of T cell repertoires in cytomegalovirus infection. Via MiXCR, TCRdb re-called the reads, giving one row per CDR3 protein. The sample contains about 310,000 distinct CDR3 sequences, 20% to 25% of which appear only once. V lost 6 bases and J 12 bases, leaving 15 bases between the germline ends. CDR3 length: 12 amino acids. This clonotype was found a few times. Its antigen is not known. This TCR derives from a human donor in good health (CMV status not recorded). Some clones in this sample may be carry-over from other donors' samples. The rearrangement joins TRBV12-3 or TRBV12-4 to TRBJ2-1; D is possibly TRBD1 (7 bases). Sequenced material: cultured PBMCs, taken from culture after CMV antigen stimulation. CDR3 sequence: CASRLNRGGQFF. The CDR3 coding sequence is TGTGCCAGCAGACTAAACAGGGGAGGGCAGTTCTTC.